Listed below are T cell receptor beta chains from one sample, sequenced in a study of blood T cell repertoires in COVID-19. Here immunoSEQ multiplex PCR was the method, and the copy in TCRdb shows in-frame clones only, minus some. The data show 140,000 or so clones, 75% to 90% seen once. The sequenced sample was PBMCs or T cells enriched from blood (not recorded which). The receptors originated from a man aged 60 to 75 who had recovered from COVID-19. The conserved cysteine and the conserved F or W are not part of the CDR3 here. Fields, in order: J gene, D gene, V gene, clone size, CDR3 protein. D genes are given only for firm matches. For some rows the clone size is stated as once, few or many, or as a class when expanded; others skip it.

j_gene: TRBJ1-6
d_gene: .
v_gene: TRBV6-5
abundance: few
CDR3aa: ASHPHYNSPLH

j_gene: TRBJ1-6
d_gene: .
v_gene: TRBV15
abundance: once
CDR3aa: ATTGKYGYSPLH

j_gene: TRBJ1-4
d_gene: TRBD1
v_gene: TRBV7-9
abundance: .
CDR3aa: ASSSRDRDIEKLF

j_gene: TRBJ2-7
d_gene: TRBD2
v_gene: TRBV4-1
abundance: .
CDR3aa: ASSQNIASGTYEQY

j_gene: TRBJ2-3
d_gene: .
v_gene: TRBV6-5
abundance: .
CDR3aa: ASRYRTSTDTQY

j_gene: TRBJ2-5
d_gene: TRBD1
v_gene: TRBV5-1
abundance: .
CDR3aa: ASGRQGESQETQY

j_gene: TRBJ1-1
d_gene: TRBD1
v_gene: TRBV12-3/TRBV12-4
abundance: .
CDR3aa: AGRQGQNEAF

j_gene: TRBJ2-2
d_gene: .
v_gene: TRBV7-9
abundance: .
CDR3aa: ASSLRRTGGNTGELF

j_gene: TRBJ1-1
d_gene: .
v_gene: TRBV28
abundance: once
CDR3aa: ASRAGGVNTEAF

j_gene: TRBJ1-2
d_gene: .
v_gene: TRBV5-1
abundance: once
CDR3aa: ASSWESTGKGYT

j_gene: TRBJ2-7
d_gene: TRBD2
v_gene: TRBV29-1
abundance: .
CDR3aa: SVRTSQAYEQY

j_gene: TRBJ2-1
d_gene: .
v_gene: TRBV7-6
abundance: .
CDR3aa: ASSLEVGESSYNEQF

j_gene: TRBJ2-7
d_gene: TRBD1
v_gene: TRBV5-8
abundance: once
CDR3aa: ASSPTGQGPYEQY

j_gene: TRBJ2-7
d_gene: .
v_gene: TRBV5-1
abundance: .
CDR3aa: ASSLGHLSEQY

j_gene: TRBJ2-7
d_gene: .
v_gene: TRBV12-3/TRBV12-4
abundance: .
CDR3aa: ASSFERGLEQY

j_gene: TRBJ2-7
d_gene: .
v_gene: TRBV5-1
abundance: .
CDR3aa: ASSLGGTVSYEQY

j_gene: TRBJ2-1
d_gene: TRBD1
v_gene: TRBV3-1/TRBV3-2
abundance: once
CDR3aa: ASSHGNRGVQF

j_gene: TRBJ1-6
d_gene: TRBD1
v_gene: TRBV7-8
abundance: .
CDR3aa: ASSRQAGQGNSPLH

j_gene: TRBJ2-7
d_gene: TRBD2
v_gene: TRBV19
abundance: once
CDR3aa: ASSLSLAIAPEQY

j_gene: TRBJ2-7
d_gene: .
v_gene: TRBV2
abundance: .
CDR3aa: ASSESAALGYEQY

j_gene: TRBJ1-5
d_gene: .
v_gene: TRBV30
abundance: .
CDR3aa: AWSTGGDQPQH

j_gene: TRBJ2-7
d_gene: TRBD1
v_gene: TRBV2
abundance: .
CDR3aa: ASNTGVASVEQY

j_gene: TRBJ1-1
d_gene: .
v_gene: TRBV7-3
abundance: .
CDR3aa: ASSFGGNTEAF

j_gene: TRBJ1-1
d_gene: .
v_gene: TRBV12-3/TRBV12-4
abundance: .
CDR3aa: ASSGGAYTEAF

j_gene: TRBJ2-5
d_gene: TRBD2
v_gene: TRBV28
abundance: .
CDR3aa: ASSLGTSGPGTQY

j_gene: TRBJ2-2
d_gene: .
v_gene: TRBV27
abundance: .
CDR3aa: ASSLSNGGELF

j_gene: TRBJ2-7
d_gene: TRBD1
v_gene: TRBV6-5
abundance: .
CDR3aa: ASSNRQGITEQY

j_gene: TRBJ2-1
d_gene: TRBD1
v_gene: TRBV9
abundance: .
CDR3aa: ASSVGDRVSEQF

j_gene: TRBJ1-6
d_gene: .
v_gene: TRBV5-4
abundance: .
CDR3aa: ASSFGGRINSPLH

j_gene: TRBJ1-2
d_gene: TRBD1
v_gene: TRBV5-1
abundance: once
CDR3aa: ASRNLPGQGGGGYGYT

j_gene: TRBJ1-5
d_gene: .
v_gene: TRBV7-6
abundance: .
CDR3aa: ASSLGPVNQPQH

j_gene: TRBJ2-1
d_gene: TRBD2
v_gene: TRBV5-6
abundance: .
CDR3aa: ASSFAGRANEQF

j_gene: TRBJ2-5
d_gene: TRBD2
v_gene: TRBV10-1
abundance: .
CDR3aa: ASSGQRGGETQY

j_gene: TRBJ2-1
d_gene: TRBD2
v_gene: TRBV7-8
abundance: .
CDR3aa: ASSLIPAGAYNEQF

j_gene: TRBJ1-1
d_gene: TRBD1
v_gene: TRBV9
abundance: .
CDR3aa: ASSVVWDRGEAF

j_gene: TRBJ1-5
d_gene: .
v_gene: TRBV7-8
abundance: .
CDR3aa: ASSPQTGFRYSNQPQH

j_gene: TRBJ1-5
d_gene: .
v_gene: TRBV19
abundance: .
CDR3aa: ASSIAGSNQPQH

j_gene: TRBJ2-7
d_gene: TRBD2
v_gene: TRBV6-2/TRBV6-3
abundance: .
CDR3aa: ASSYSSGGAYEQY

j_gene: TRBJ1-3
d_gene: .
v_gene: TRBV3-1/TRBV3-2
abundance: .
CDR3aa: ASSPAGGNGIY

j_gene: TRBJ2-7
d_gene: TRBD1
v_gene: TRBV7-3
abundance: .
CDR3aa: ASSFGQGPTYEQY